This paragraph covers one TCR beta chain sequence. This sample is part of a study of blood T cell repertoires in COVID-19. Study-wide background: From T cells, B-cell-depleted T cells, or PBMCs came the material, which was cDNA or gDNA.

The V and J ends lost 4 bases and 4 bases respectively, with 7 bases between them. The CDR3 length is 12 residues. Germline-derived CDR1 and CDR2 are LGHDT and YNNKEL (reference sequence). Original handling: Researchers report that nucleated cell counts were estimated from reference gene primer amplification. TCRdb keeps only in-frame clones here, not all; method: immunoSEQ multiplex PCR. V, J and clone size reflect that table, while D and trimming were determined from the DNA. The sample carries around 170,000 clones, around three quarters recorded once. The V gene is TRBV3-1 (or the pseudogene TRBV3-2), the J gene TRBJ1-1; D is undetermined. The sequencing sample was made of peripheral blood. This sequence originates from a man in his 70s with active or convalescent COVID-19. The CDR3, as DNA: TGTGCCAGCAGCCCTAGACCCACTGAAGCTTTCTTT. Its translation: CASSPRPTEAFF.